A selection of T cell receptor beta chains follows, all from one sample in a study of blood T cell repertoires in COVID-19. Repertoires were generated with immunoSEQ multiplex PCR, while TCRdb's copy carries only in-frame clones and drops some. The sample yields around 150,000 clones, just under 90% seen once. Material: peripheral blood. These receptors originate from a woman aged 70-85 years with COVID-19, enrolled during active disease. Each CDR3 is given with its conserved first and last residue. A D gene is named only where the DNA matches it firmly. Expanded clones get a size class; other rows say once, few or many, or leave the size out.

j_call d_call v_call clone_size cdr3_aa cdr3_nt
TRBJ1-5 - TRBV7-9 - CASSLASNQPQHF TGTGCCAGCAGCTTAGCCAGTAATCAGCCCCAGCATTTT
TRBJ2-7 - TRBV6-5 once CASTATGTPTYEQYF TGTGCCAGCACGGCGACCGGGACACCCACCTACGAGCAGTACTTC
TRBJ2-1 - TRBV5-1 - CASSLVSGYEQFF TGCGCCAGCAGCTTGGTTTCAGGGTATGAGCAGTTCTTC
TRBJ2-3 - TRBV2 - CAAALGLPSTDTQYF TGTGCCGCAGCGTTGGGACTTCCTAGCACAGATACGCAGTATTTT
TRBJ2-7 TRBD1 TRBV5-6 once CASSIGTGGSLEQYF TGTGCCAGCAGCATAGGGACAGGGGGTTCGCTCGAGCAGTACTTC
TRBJ1-5 - TRBV9 - CASSVGAQVDSNQPQHF TGTGCCAGCAGCGTAGGGGCTCAAGTCGATAGCAATCAGCCCCAGCATTTT
TRBJ1-4 TRBD1 TRBV2 - CASTPYGQGNEKLFF TGTGCCAGCACCCCATACGGACAGGGTAATGAAAAACTGTTTTTT
TRBJ1-4 TRBD1 TRBV28 - CASSFPGGGGNEKLFF TGTGCCAGCAGTTTTCCAGGGGGTGGGGGTAATGAAAAACTGTTTTTT
TRBJ1-1 - TRBV6-6 - CASSHLTHRGEAFF TGTGCCAGCAGCCACCTAACGCATCGGGGAGAAGCTTTCTTT
TRBJ2-7 TRBD1 TRBV5-6 - CASSLAVGDRYLKQYF TGTGCCAGCAGCTTGGCCGTTGGGGACAGGTATTTAAAGCAGTACTTC
TRBJ1-5 TRBD1 TRBV2 - CASSESTGGIQPQHF TGTGCCAGCAGTGAATCGACAGGGGGCATTCAGCCCCAGCATTTT
TRBJ2-5 TRBD2 TRBV7-7 once CASSLAGGGAETQYF TGTGCCAGCAGCTTAGCTGGCGGGGGGGCGGAGACCCAGTACTTC
TRBJ2-7 - TRBV9 - CASSVVNGEQYF TGTGCCAGCAGCGTAGTAAACGGCGAGCAGTACTTC
TRBJ2-7 - TRBV15 - CATSRDFDPGVPYEQYF TGTGCCACCAGCAGGGACTTTGATCCGGGGGTTCCCTACGAGCAGTACTTC
TRBJ2-7 - TRBV5-1 - CASSLNRGGVYEQYF TGCGCCAGCAGCCTAAACAGGGGAGGAGTCTACGAGCAGTACTTC
TRBJ1-2 - TRBV7-9 - CASSFSERGYTF TGTGCCAGCAGCTTCTCTGAGCGGGGCTACACCTTC
TRBJ1-2 - TRBV4-1 - CASSQVKQAYGYTF TGCGCCAGCAGCCAAGTGAAACAGGCCTATGGCTACACCTTC
TRBJ1-3 - TRBV4-1 - CASSDPGIGNTIYF TGCGCCAGCAGCGACCCGGGAATTGGAAACACCATATATTTT
TRBJ1-3 - TRBV28 - CASSSPTPGRGGSGNTIYF TGTGCCAGCAGTTCCCCCACTCCAGGGCGGGGGGGCTCTGGAAACACCATATATTTT
TRBJ2-2 TRBD2 TRBV11-2 - CASSSLAGTNTGELFF TGTGCCAGCAGCTCGTTAGCGGGGACGAACACCGGGGAGCTGTTTTTT
TRBJ1-1 - TRBV30 - CAWNGRVDTEAFF TGTGCCTGGAATGGCAGGGTGGACACTGAAGCTTTCTTT
TRBJ1-1 TRBD1 TRBV7-9 - CASSLADRMNTEAFF TGTGCCAGCAGCTTAGCGGACAGGATGAACACTGAAGCTTTCTTT
TRBJ1-1 TRBD1 TRBV18 - CASSPPGGPNTEAFF TGTGCCAGCTCACCACCAGGGGGCCCGAACACTGAAGCTTTCTTT
TRBJ1-1 - TRBV14 few CASSQQEPQVAFF TGTGCCAGCAGCCAACAAGAGCCTCAAGTTGCTTTCTTT
TRBJ2-5 TRBD2 TRBV5-6 once CASSPLGAGVQETQYF TGTGCCAGCAGCCCCCTTGGAGCGGGGGTTCAAGAGACCCAGTACTTC
TRBJ1-2 - TRBV6-5 - CASSYRGSFIYGYTF TGTGCCAGCAGTTACAGGGGATCTTTTATCTATGGCTACACCTTC
TRBJ1-3 TRBD1 TRBV10-2 - CASSGTGLRSGNTIYF TGCGCCAGCAGCGGGACAGGGCTCCGTTCTGGAAACACCATATATTTT
TRBJ2-5 - TRBV18 - CASSPGRAETQYF TGTGCCAGCTCACCTGGGCGGGCGGAGACCCAGTACTTC
TRBJ1-1 - TRBV19 - CASSTLTGTEAFF TGTGCCAGTAGTACCCTGACGGGGACTGAAGCTTTCTTT
TRBJ2-2 TRBD2 TRBV5-4 few CASSFGLANTGELFF TGTGCCAGCAGCTTCGGACTAGCGAACACCGGGGAGCTGTTTTTT
TRBJ1-2 - TRBV5-6 - CASSGPVFNYGYTF TGTGCCAGCAGCGGGCCAGTTTTTAACTATGGCTACACCTTC
TRBJ2-7 TRBD1 TRBV7-9 - CASSVGTTGAASYEQYF TGTGCCAGCAGCGTCGGGACGACAGGGGCCGCCTCCTACGAGCAGTACTTC
TRBJ1-5 - TRBV15 - CATSPSGRGNQPQHF TGTGCCACCAGCCCCTCGGGCAGGGGAAATCAGCCCCAGCATTTT
TRBJ1-4 TRBD1 TRBV6-5 - CASRGGQANEKLFF TGTGCCAGCAGGGGGGGACAGGCAAATGAAAAACTGTTTTTT
TRBJ1-4 - TRBV30 - CAWSWTGTTNEKLFF TGTGCCTGGAGTTGGACGGGGACAACTAATGAAAAACTGTTTTTT
TRBJ1-2 TRBD1 TRBV7-6 - CASSLGGQGNYGYTF TGTGCCAGCAGCTTAGGAGGACAGGGGAACTATGGCTACACCTTC
TRBJ2-5 TRBD2 TRBV5-1 - CASSRRTSGNVTQYF TGCGCCAGCAGCCGCCGGACTAGCGGGAATGTGACCCAGTACTTC
TRBJ2-5 TRBD2 TRBV7-2 - CASSLEARGGIQTQYF TGTGCCAGCAGCTTAGAGGCGCGGGGGGGTATACAGACCCAGTACTTC
TRBJ2-1 TRBD2 TRBV9 - CASSVGTTGLAKAGEQFF TGTGCCAGCAGCGTCGGGACAACGGGACTAGCCAAGGCGGGTGAGCAGTTCTTC
TRBJ2-7 TRBD1 TRBV6-5 - CASSIGQGTYEQYF TGTGCCAGCAGTATAGGACAGGGGACATACGAGCAGTACTTC
TRBJ2-7 - TRBV29-1 - CSAEGPVCGYEQYF TGCAGCGCCGAAGGTCCCGTTTGCGGTTACGAGCAGTACTTC
TRBJ1-2 - TRBV11-2 - CASSSPWQTNYGYTF TGTGCCAGCAGCTCTCCTTGGCAGACTAACTATGGCTACACCTTC
TRBJ2-5 - TRBV7-9 - CASSANGRGWHF TGTGCCAGCAGCGCTAACGGCAGGGGTTGGCACTTC
TRBJ2-7 TRBD2 TRBV9 once CASSVGLLAGGLGSYEQYF TGTGCCAGCAGCGTAGGTTTGCTAGCGGGGGGTTTAGGCTCCTACGAGCAGTACTTC
TRBJ1-2 - TRBV29-1 - CSVEDLNYGYTF TGCAGCGTTGAAGATCTTAACTATGGCTACACCTTC
TRBJ2-5 - TRBV10-3 once CAISGLEETQYF TGTGCCATCAGTGGTCTAGAAGAGACCCAGTACTTC
TRBJ2-2 TRBD1 TRBV12-5 few CASGSERGTGTGELFF TGTGCTAGTGGTTCGGAAAGGGGGACAGGCACCGGGGAGCTGTTTTTT
TRBJ2-3 - TRBV28 - CASSSPAGPGTDTQYF TGTGCCAGCAGTTCCCCGGCGGGACCGGGCACAGATACGCAGTATTTT